This T cell receptor beta chain was recovered during a study of blood T cell repertoires in COVID-19. The data were produced by immunoSEQ multiplex PCR, yet TCRdb's version contains in-frame clones alone and is incomplete. The repertoire includes about 210,000 clones, about 88% of them detected once, and more than 1.5% sits in the top ten. Trimming removed 7 bases from V and 1 base from J, with 14 bases in between. The germline CDR1 and CDR2 sequences are SGHKS and YYEKEE (reference sequence). CDR3 length: 14 amino acids. V is TRBV5-5 and J is TRBJ1-1; a possible D gene is TRBD1 (5 bases). The TCR was taken from a man between 65 and 80 years old with acute or convalescent COVID-19. The material sequenced was peripheral blood. This CDR3 is CASQASQANTEAFF. CDR3 sequence (DNA): TGTGCCAGCCAAGCTTCACAGGCGAACACTGAAGCTTTCTTT.